The next 14 T cell receptor beta chains were all read from a single sample in a study of blood T cell repertoires in COVID-19. Sequenced by immunoSEQ multiplex PCR; TCRdb stores in-frame clones only, minus some. The repertoire holds approximately 480,000 clones, with about 90% as singletons. The sample taken for sequencing was PBMCs or T cells enriched from blood (not recorded which). These receptors all come from a woman in her late teens or twenties who had recovered from COVID-19.

V is TRBV2 and J is TRBJ2-1; D is undetermined. CDR1 and CDR2 (germline): SNHLY, FYNNEI. Between the trimmed V and J ends, which lost 6 bases and 0 bases, there was a span of 9 bases. The CDR3 contains 14 residues. As DNA, the CDR3 is TGTGCCAGCAGGCCCACTTACTCCTACAATGAGCAGTTCTTC. Translation gives CASRPTYSYNEQFF.

This clone was observed a few times. The J gene is TRBJ1-6, the V gene TRBV2; weak D call: TRBD1 (6 bases). This CDR3 has 16 residues. Germline assignment: CDR1 SNHLY and CDR2 FYNNEI. Trimming cost V 5 bases and J 7 bases, with 18 bases left between them. The CDR3: CASSHRESLSNSPLHF. The CDR3 nucleotides read TGTGCCAGCAGTCACAGGGAATCCCTTTCAAATTCACCCCTCCACTTT.

In its sample, this clone was seen once. The rearrangement joins TRBV24-1 to TRBJ1-2; 9 bases are a match to TRBD1. Trimming cost V 1 base and J 4 bases; bases outside gene matches: 6. The CDR3 runs 16 residues. Germline CDR1 is KGHDR and CDR2 is SFDVKD. CDR3 bases: TGTGCCACCAGTGATTTATGGACAGGGGCGATCTATGGCTACACCTTC. Its translation: CATSDLWTGAIYGYTF.

The chain couples TRBV28 to TRBJ1-5; 7 bases fit TRBD1. Germline values: CDR1 MDHEN, CDR2 SYDVKM. This CDR3 has 15 residues. The junction had 9 bases not matched to a gene; V was cut back by 5 bases and J by 5 bases. CDR3 nucleotide sequence: TGTGCCAGCAGTCCAAGAGGCAGGGGGGATCAGCCCCAGCATTTT. It is translated as CASSPRGRGDQPQHF.

This sequence joins TRBV4-1 and TRBJ2-1, with 14 bases aligning to TRBD2. The J segment lost 8 bases and the V segment lost 1 base, leaving 4 bases of the junction unmatched. Germline V gives CDR1 MGHRA, CDR2 YSYEKL. This CDR3 is built from 16 residues. The CDR3: CASSQVWGLAGDEQFF. CDR3 bases: TGCGCCAGCAGCCAAGTTTGGGGACTAGCGGGGGATGAGCAGTTCTTC.

The chain recombines TRBV18 with TRBJ2-1; 7 bases line up with TRBD2. Germline lookup yields CDR1 KGHSH and CDR2 LQKENI. V lost 6 bases to trimming and J lost 4 bases; unmatched junction nucleotides: 9. The CDR3 contains 15 residues. Here the CDR3 reads CASSLLWGGYNEQFF. The DNA of the CDR3 is TGTGCCAGCTCCCTCTTGTGGGGGGGGTACAATGAGCAGTTCTTC. Looking up the rest from reference TRBV18 and TRBJ2-1 gives the full variable domain: NAGVMQNPRHLVRRRGQEARLRCSPMKGHSHVYWYRQLPEEGLKFMVYLQKENIIDESGMPKERFSAEFPKEGPSILRIQQVVRGDSAAYFCASSLLWGGYNEQFFGPGTRLTVL.

This chain joins TRBV2 and TRBJ2-7, with 7 bases aligning to TRBD1. The V gene's germline CDR1 is SNHLY and CDR2 FYNNEI. V shed 8 bases, J shed 4 bases, and the junction held 14 bases outside the gene matches. CDR3 length: 15 amino acids. The CDR3 region has the DNA TGTGCCAGCCACACCCGGGACAGTTTTTTGTACGAGCAGTACTTC. Residues: CASHTRDSFLYEQYF.

The chain uses TRBV7-2 and TRBJ1-4; D uncertain. V lost 5 bases, J lost 2 bases, and 15 bases lay in between. CDR1 and CDR2 from the germline V gene are SGHTA and FQGNSA. CDR3 length equals 16 residues. CDR3 sequence reads: CASSLRSGVTNEKLFF. DNA of the CDR3: TGTGCCAGCAGCCTTCGATCCGGGGTGACTAATGAAAAACTGTTTTTT.

The chain combines TRBV23-1 with TRBJ2-3, with a weak D call TRBD2 (5 bases). TRBV23-1 is labeled an ORF, and its function is uncertain. The V end was cut by 0 bases, the J end by 0 bases, with 10 bases between. The CDR3 length is 16 residues. The DNA of the CDR3 is TGCGCCAGCAGTCAATCAAGCTCTAGCAGCACAGATACGCAGTATTTT. This encodes CASSQSSSSSTDTQYF.

The chain has TRBV10-3 and TRBJ1-1, with no clear D. Germline V gene lookup returns CDR1 ENHRY and CDR2 SYGVKD. The CDR3 length is 14 residues. Trimming took 2 bases from V and 2 from J, leaving 9 bases between them. Here the CDR3 DNA reads TGTGCCATCAGTGAGACAGCGGAAAACACTGAAGCTTTCTTT. The encoded protein is CAISETAENTEAFF.

The CDR3 DNA follows: TGTGCCACCAGCCCTCCAGGTGTGGTTAGGAGGGAAAAACTGTTTTTT. Protein sequence: CATSPPGVVRREKLFF. The chain is built from TRBV15 and TRBJ1-4; D not certain. The CDR3 is 16 residues long. Germline V lookup: CDR1 LNHNV, CDR2 YYDKDF (reference sequence). The V end lost 5 bases, the J end lost 8 bases, and 21 bases lay between the germline ends.

The chain has TRBV7-8 and TRBJ1-1, with D perhaps TRBD1 (6 bases). The CDR3 contains 16 residues. The V and J ends lost 5 bases and 1 base respectively, with 17 bases between them. Germline V gives CDR1 SGHVS, CDR2 FQNEAQ. CDR3 sequence: CASSPGAGDQNTEAFF. CDR3 bases: TGTGCCAGCAGCCCGGGGGCGGGGGATCAGAACACTGAAGCTTTCTTT.

The chain couples TRBV27 to TRBJ1-6; 8 nucleotides line up with TRBD1. The V gene's germline CDR1 is MNHEY and CDR2 SMNVEV (reference sequence). The CDR3 spans 15 residues. The trim removed 5 bases at V and 15 bases at J, leaving 15 bases unmatched. The DNA of the CDR3 is TGTGCCAGCAGTGACCTAGGGGCAGGGGGCGGGCGCCTCCACTTT. The encoded protein is CASSDLGAGGGRLHF.

About this clone: Other nucleotide sequences in the sample specify the same CDR3. The chain is built from TRBV5-1 and TRBJ1-3; D perhaps matches TRBD1 (6 bases). Trimming pared 4 bases from V and 2 bases from J, leaving 10 bases between. Germline V lookup: CDR1 SGHRS, CDR2 YFSETQ. CDR3 size: 14 residues. CDR3 protein: CASSPSGAGNTIYF. CDR3 DNA sequence: TGCGCCAGCAGCCCCTCAGGGGCTGGAAACACCATATATTTT.